A selection of T cell receptor beta chains follows, all from one sample in a study of T-cell reconstitution after alpha-beta-depleted transplantation in children. TCRdb re-called the PCR reads through MiXCR, storing one row per CDR3 protein. In the table there are 450,000 to 550,000 distinct CDR3 sequences, roughly 10% of which are singletons. The sample was PBMCs, mostly from graft donor cells, taken 180 days after TCRalphabeta/CD19-depleted stem cell transplant. The receptors derive from a female patient aged 2-10 years who had a stem cell transplant for aplastic anemia, so the T cells may come from the graft donor. Each CDR3 is given with its conserved first and last residue. Fields, in order: J gene, V gene, clone size, D gene, CDR3 protein, CDR3 DNA. A D gene is named only where the DNA matches it firmly. Expanded clones are given a class, and other clones once, few, many or no size at all.

j_call: TRBJ2-5
v_call: TRBV14
clone_size: few
d_call: -
cdr3_aa: CASSQDREGRGQYF
cdr3_nt: TGTGCCAGCAGCCAAGATCGTGAGGGCCGCGGTCAGTACTTC

j_call: TRBJ2-3
v_call: TRBV7-9
clone_size: -
d_call: TRBD2
cdr3_aa: CASSLRASGTSTDTQYF
cdr3_nt: TGTGCCAGCAGCTTACGGGCTAGCGGGACTAGCACAGATACGCAGTATTTT

j_call: TRBJ1-1
v_call: TRBV4-2
clone_size: many
d_call: -
cdr3_aa: CASSRERGSTEAFF
cdr3_nt: TGTGCCAGCAGCCGCGAGAGGGGGAGCACTGAAGCTTTCTTT

j_call: TRBJ2-2
v_call: TRBV10-3
clone_size: many
d_call: TRBD1
cdr3_aa: CAIRRTGRPGELFF
cdr3_nt: TGTGCCATCAGGCGGACAGGGCGACCCGGGGAGCTGTTTTTT

j_call: TRBJ1-2
v_call: TRBV29-1
clone_size: -
d_call: -
cdr3_aa: CSVRAGAGYGYTF
cdr3_nt: TGCAGCGTTCGCGCGGGGGCTGGCTATGGCTACACCTTC

j_call: TRBJ2-1
v_call: TRBV28
clone_size: -
d_call: TRBD2
cdr3_aa: CASRGLAGGLDEQFF
cdr3_nt: TGTGCCAGCAGGGGACTAGCGGGAGGCCTCGATGAGCAGTTCTTC

j_call: TRBJ2-5
v_call: TRBV7-2
clone_size: -
d_call: -
cdr3_aa: CASSFSAGETQYF
cdr3_nt: TGTGCCAGCAGCTTCAGTGCAGGAGAGACCCAGTACTTC

j_call: TRBJ2-1
v_call: TRBV12-3/TRBV12-4
clone_size: many
d_call: TRBD2
cdr3_aa: CASSATSGVNNEQFF
cdr3_nt: TGTGCCAGCAGCGCGACTAGCGGGGTTAACAATGAGCAGTTCTTC

j_call: TRBJ2-1
v_call: TRBV5-1
clone_size: -
d_call: TRBD2
cdr3_aa: CASGGLAGGNEQFF
cdr3_nt: TGCGCCAGCGGGGGACTAGCGGGAGGCAATGAGCAGTTCTTC

j_call: TRBJ2-3
v_call: TRBV13
clone_size: few
d_call: TRBD2
cdr3_aa: CASSQWREDGTDTQYF
cdr3_nt: TGTGCCAGCAGCCAATGGCGGGAGGATGGCACAGATACGCAGTATTTT

j_call: TRBJ2-1
v_call: TRBV18
clone_size: -
d_call: TRBD2
cdr3_aa: CASSPTSGSFNEQFF
cdr3_nt: TGTGCCAGCTCACCTACTAGCGGGAGTTTCAATGAGCAGTTCTTC

j_call: TRBJ2-1
v_call: TRBV20-1
clone_size: few
d_call: TRBD2
cdr3_aa: CSAQTSGRAGNEQFF
cdr3_nt: TGCAGTGCCCAGACTAGCGGGAGGGCCGGCAATGAGCAGTTCTTC

j_call: TRBJ2-1
v_call: TRBV11-1
clone_size: few
d_call: TRBD2
cdr3_aa: CASSLAGLMSGRSYNEQFF
cdr3_nt: TGTGCCAGCAGCTTAGCGGGCTTGATGAGCGGGAGGTCCTACAATGAGCAGTTCTTC

j_call: TRBJ2-7
v_call: TRBV28
clone_size: -
d_call: -
cdr3_aa: CASSRHEGRYNYEQYF
cdr3_nt: TGTGCCAGCAGTAGACATGAGGGGCGGTACAACTACGAGCAGTACTTC

j_call: TRBJ1-1
v_call: TRBV21-1
clone_size: -
d_call: -
cdr3_aa: CASSKEPGDTNTEAFF
cdr3_nt: TGTGCCAGCAGCAAAGAGCCCGGGGACACGAACACTGAAGCTTTCTTT

j_call: TRBJ2-2
v_call: TRBV3-1
clone_size: -
d_call: TRBD1
cdr3_aa: CASSQSTFRGRTGELFF
cdr3_nt: TGTGCCAGCAGCCAATCCACATTCAGGGGGCGCACCGGGGAGCTGTTTTTT

j_call: TRBJ1-5
v_call: TRBV4-3
clone_size: many
d_call: -
cdr3_aa: CASSQDFYLERSNQPQHF
cdr3_nt: TGCGCCAGCAGCCAAGATTTCTATTTAGAACGGAGCAATCAGCCCCAGCATTTT

j_call: TRBJ2-1
v_call: TRBV20-1
clone_size: -
d_call: TRBD2
cdr3_aa: CSASRRLAINEQFF
cdr3_nt: TGCAGTGCTAGCAGGCGACTAGCGATTAATGAGCAGTTCTTC

j_call: TRBJ2-3
v_call: TRBV7-9
clone_size: few
d_call: -
cdr3_aa: CASSFNPNTDTQYF
cdr3_nt: TGTGCCAGCAGCTTTAACCCAAACACAGATACGCAGTATTTT

j_call: TRBJ2-3
v_call: TRBV5-1
clone_size: many
d_call: TRBD2
cdr3_aa: CASSLAGPTDTQYF
cdr3_nt: TGCGCCAGCAGCTTAGCGGGACCCACAGATACGCAGTATTTT

j_call: TRBJ1-1
v_call: TRBV4-2
clone_size: many
d_call: -
cdr3_aa: CASSQDMGPPFGNTEAFF
cdr3_nt: TGTGCCAGCAGCCAAGATATGGGACCGCCTTTTGGGAACACTGAAGCTTTCTTT

j_call: TRBJ2-2
v_call: TRBV11-2
clone_size: many
d_call: TRBD2
cdr3_aa: CASSLEVAGNTGELFF
cdr3_nt: TGTGCCAGCAGCTTAGAAGTAGCGGGGAACACCGGGGAGCTGTTTTTT

j_call: TRBJ1-2
v_call: TRBV13
clone_size: once
d_call: -
cdr3_aa: CASSLGSFGGPNYGYNF
cdr3_nt: TGTGCCAGCAGCTTAGGGTCTTTTGGCGGCCCTAACTATGGCTACAACTTC

j_call: TRBJ1-1
v_call: TRBV3-1
clone_size: many
d_call: -
cdr3_aa: CASSQGGGRLNTEAFF
cdr3_nt: TGTGCCAGCAGCCAAGGAGGTGGCAGATTGAACACTGAAGCTTTCTTT

j_call: TRBJ2-7
v_call: TRBV20-1
clone_size: once
d_call: TRBD2
cdr3_aa: CSAAGTSDSYEQYF
cdr3_nt: TGCAGTGCAGCCGGGACTAGCGACTCCTACGAGCAGTACTTC

j_call: TRBJ2-3
v_call: TRBV30
clone_size: few
d_call: -
cdr3_aa: CAWSVRGGADTQYF
cdr3_nt: TGTGCCTGGAGTGTACGAGGGGGTGCAGATACGCAGTATTTT

j_call: TRBJ2-7
v_call: TRBV28
clone_size: -
d_call: TRBD1
cdr3_aa: CASSSLFGTGSYEQYF
cdr3_nt: TGTGCCAGCAGCTCACTCTTCGGGACAGGGTCCTACGAGCAGTACTTC

j_call: TRBJ2-5
v_call: TRBV12-3/TRBV12-4
clone_size: -
d_call: TRBD2
cdr3_aa: CASRVGRVQETQYF
cdr3_nt: TGTGCCAGCAGGGTCGGGAGGGTCCAAGAGACCCAGTACTTC

j_call: TRBJ1-5
v_call: TRBV20-1
clone_size: many
d_call: -
cdr3_aa: CSATLRQGISQPQHF
cdr3_nt: TGCAGTGCTACCCTTCGGCAGGGGATTAGTCAGCCCCAGCATTTT

j_call: TRBJ2-5
v_call: TRBV7-2
clone_size: -
d_call: -
cdr3_aa: CASSSPGAKDF
cdr3_nt: TGTGCCAGCAGCTCGCCGGGGGCTAAAGACTTC

j_call: TRBJ1-4
v_call: TRBV28
clone_size: -
d_call: -
cdr3_aa: CASTQVGTSATNEKLFF
cdr3_nt: TGTGCCAGCACCCAGGTCGGGACAAGCGCAACTAATGAAAAACTGTTTTTT

j_call: TRBJ2-1
v_call: TRBV7-6
clone_size: -
d_call: TRBD2
cdr3_aa: CASSLRLAGGPVNEQFF
cdr3_nt: TGTGCCAGCAGCCTAAGGCTAGCGGGAGGGCCGGTTAATGAGCAGTTCTTC

j_call: TRBJ2-4
v_call: TRBV7-8
clone_size: few
d_call: TRBD1
cdr3_aa: CASSQPPGQGAKNIQYF
cdr3_nt: TGTGCCAGCAGCCAACCCCCCGGACAGGGGGCCAAAAACATTCAGTACTTC

j_call: TRBJ2-7
v_call: TRBV30
clone_size: -
d_call: -
cdr3_aa: CAWAQGRDYEQYF
cdr3_nt: TGTGCCTGGGCACAGGGGAGGGACTACGAGCAGTACTTC

j_call: TRBJ2-7
v_call: TRBV11-2
clone_size: few
d_call: TRBD2
cdr3_aa: CASSFRVNSGKTSYEQYF
cdr3_nt: TGTGCCAGCAGCTTCAGGGTTAATAGCGGGAAGACCTCCTACGAGCAGTACTTC

j_call: TRBJ2-5
v_call: TRBV15
clone_size: -
d_call: -
cdr3_aa: CATSRIVNEPIQETQYF
cdr3_nt: TGTGCCACCAGCAGGATAGTTAATGAGCCGATTCAAGAGACCCAGTACTTC

j_call: TRBJ2-7
v_call: TRBV24-1
clone_size: -
d_call: -
cdr3_aa: CATSDRTGSYEQYF
cdr3_nt: TGTGCCACCAGTGACCGGACCGGCTCCTACGAGCAGTACTTC

j_call: TRBJ2-7
v_call: TRBV28
clone_size: few
d_call: TRBD2
cdr3_aa: CASSLSAGASYEQYF
cdr3_nt: TGTGCCAGCAGTCTTTCGGCGGGAGCCTCTTACGAGCAGTACTTC

j_call: TRBJ1-1
v_call: TRBV7-2
clone_size: many
d_call: -
cdr3_aa: CASSLTMNTEAFF
cdr3_nt: TGTGCCAGCAGCTTAACTATGAACACTGAAGCTTTCTTT

j_call: TRBJ1-1
v_call: TRBV10-2
clone_size: few
d_call: -
cdr3_aa: CASSGAGVNTEAFF
cdr3_nt: TGCGCCAGCAGTGGTGCAGGGGTGAACACTGAAGCTTTCTTT

j_call: TRBJ2-1
v_call: TRBV7-2
clone_size: -
d_call: -
cdr3_aa: CASSLVAGVLGNEQFF
cdr3_nt: TGTGCCAGCAGCTTAGTAGCTGGGGTTCTGGGCAATGAGCAGTTCTTC

j_call: TRBJ2-3
v_call: TRBV12-3/TRBV12-4
clone_size: -
d_call: -
cdr3_aa: CASRPSSGRVWQYF
cdr3_nt: TGTGCCAGCAGACCTTCATCGGGACGCGTCTGGCAGTATTTT

j_call: TRBJ2-2
v_call: TRBV11-2
clone_size: many
d_call: TRBD1
cdr3_aa: CASSPGTGSTGELFF
cdr3_nt: TGTGCCAGCAGTCCCGGGACAGGATCCACCGGGGAGCTGTTTTTT

j_call: TRBJ1-1
v_call: TRBV27
clone_size: -
d_call: -
cdr3_aa: CASSSDSLGDTEAFF
cdr3_nt: TGTGCCAGCAGTTCCGACAGCCTAGGGGACACTGAAGCTTTCTTT

j_call: TRBJ2-6
v_call: TRBV5-1
clone_size: many
d_call: TRBD1
cdr3_aa: CASSVRQGHDVLTF
cdr3_nt: TGCGCCAGCAGCGTAAGACAGGGGCACGACGTCCTGACTTTC

j_call: TRBJ1-2
v_call: TRBV9
clone_size: few
d_call: -
cdr3_aa: CASSANYGYTF
cdr3_nt: TGTGCCAGCAGCGCGAACTATGGCTACACCTTC

j_call: TRBJ1-3
v_call: TRBV29-1
clone_size: many
d_call: -
cdr3_aa: CSVEDLSDSSGNTIYF
cdr3_nt: TGCAGCGTTGAAGATCTTTCAGACAGCTCTGGAAACACCATATATTTT

j_call: TRBJ2-1
v_call: TRBV20-1
clone_size: few
d_call: -
cdr3_aa: CSARALGQSSYNEQFF
cdr3_nt: TGCAGTGCTAGAGCATTAGGACAGAGCTCCTACAATGAGCAGTTCTTC

j_call: TRBJ2-5
v_call: TRBV15
clone_size: -
d_call: -
cdr3_aa: CATSHRFATVRGETQYF
cdr3_nt: TGTGCCACCAGCCACCGGTTTGCGACAGTGAGGGGGGAGACCCAGTACTTC

j_call: TRBJ2-3
v_call: TRBV5-1
clone_size: few
d_call: TRBD2
cdr3_aa: CASSTGGRAADTQYF
cdr3_nt: TGCGCCAGCAGCACTGGGGGGAGGGCCGCAGATACGCAGTATTTT

j_call: TRBJ1-5
v_call: TRBV10-3
clone_size: many
d_call: -
cdr3_aa: CAISETPSVNQPQHF
cdr3_nt: TGTGCCATCAGTGAAACCCCTTCCGTTAATCAGCCCCAGCATTTT

j_call: TRBJ2-1
v_call: TRBV29-1
clone_size: many
d_call: TRBD2
cdr3_aa: CSSSGLAGGLSEQFF
cdr3_nt: TGCAGCTCCTCAGGACTAGCGGGAGGGCTTAGTGAGCAGTTCTTC

j_call: TRBJ2-1
v_call: TRBV5-5
clone_size: few
d_call: TRBD2
cdr3_aa: CASSFSGRPLDEQFF
cdr3_nt: TGTGCCAGCAGCTTTAGCGGGAGGCCTTTGGATGAGCAGTTCTTC

j_call: TRBJ2-5
v_call: TRBV12-3/TRBV12-4
clone_size: -
d_call: TRBD2
cdr3_aa: CASSFGAGEETQYF
cdr3_nt: TGTGCCAGCAGTTTCGGAGCGGGAGAAGAGACCCAGTACTTC